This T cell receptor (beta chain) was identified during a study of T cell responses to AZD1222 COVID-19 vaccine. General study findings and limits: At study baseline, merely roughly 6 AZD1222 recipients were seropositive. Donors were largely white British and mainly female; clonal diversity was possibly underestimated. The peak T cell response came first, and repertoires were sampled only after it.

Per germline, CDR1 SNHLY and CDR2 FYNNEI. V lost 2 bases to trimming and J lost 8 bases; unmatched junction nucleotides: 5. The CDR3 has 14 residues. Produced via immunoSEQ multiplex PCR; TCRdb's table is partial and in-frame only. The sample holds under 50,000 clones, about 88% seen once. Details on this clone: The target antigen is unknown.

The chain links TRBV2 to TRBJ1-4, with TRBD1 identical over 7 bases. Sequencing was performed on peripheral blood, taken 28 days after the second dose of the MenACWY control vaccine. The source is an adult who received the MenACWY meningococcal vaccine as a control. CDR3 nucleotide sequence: TGTGCCAGCAGTGAAACAGGGGAGTACGAAAAACTGTTTTTT. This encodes CASSETGEYEKLFF.